This T cell receptor (beta chain) was found in a study of cytomegalovirus exposure and HLA in healthy donors. Study details: Most donors, roughly 82% of more than 300 genotyped, fell in the Caucasian-associated ancestry cluster. Findings and limits, study-wide: Testing in vitro showed a few CMV-associated chains specific for CMV antigens. TCR beta sequences numbering around 15,000 were associated with HLA alleles at 0.05 false discovery rate in a later analysis.

PCR employed 60 Vbeta and 13 Jbeta primers. Sequencing was performed with immunoSEQ multiplex PCR; in TCRdb, only in-frame clones are kept and a portion is missing. The sample holds tens of thousands of clones, around 82% seen once. Note on this clone: What it recognizes is unknown.

Trimming pared 0 bases from V and 10 bases from J, leaving 18 bases between. The CDR3 sequence is 15 residues long. Germline loops: CDR1 SGHVS, CDR2 FQNEAQ. The J gene is TRBJ1-1, the V gene TRBV7-8; D is ambiguous. The specimen sequenced was PBMCs. The receptor was derived from a man aged 18 to 29 in good health and CMV-seronegative. CDR3: CASSLASTFGRGAFF. The CDR3 DNA is TGTGCCAGCAGCTTAGCTTCGACCTTTGGACGGGGAGCTTTCTTT.